The source of this T cell receptor beta chain is a study of blood T cell repertoires in COVID-19. V was shortened by 1 base and J by 0 bases, with 10 bases between the two germline ends. Germline V CDR1 and CDR2: LNHDA, SQIVND (reference sequence). The CDR3 runs to 16 residues. Under the authors' procedure: Amplification from reference gene primers served as the basis for estimated nucleated cell counts. Produced via immunoSEQ multiplex PCR; TCRdb's table is partial and in-frame only. D and trimming come from the DNA, and the V and J calls and clone size come from that table. The sample lists over 85,000 clones, just over 85% occurring once. This clone has a handful of counts.

Sequencing was done on a sample of peripheral blood. This chain links TRBV19 with TRBJ1-5, with D possibly TRBD1 on 5 matching bases. This clonotype was sampled from a woman aged 70-85 years with acute or convalescent COVID-19. CDR3 in DNA: TGTGCCAGTAGTATAGGCCAGGGATTTAGCAATCAGCCCCAGCATTTT. It translates to CASSIGQGFSNQPQHF.